What follows describes a single TCR beta chain. Germline CDR1 is GTSNPN and CDR2 is SVGIG (reference sequence). CDR3 length: 17 amino acids. V was clipped by 2 bases and J by 8 bases, with 22 bases between them. The data are from a study of T cell responses to AZD1222 COVID-19 vaccine. Data came from immunoSEQ multiplex PCR; TCRdb stores just in-frame clones and leaves some out. The sample has tens of thousands of clones, roughly 89% seen once. This sequence originates from an adult in good health. This material consisted of peripheral blood, taken on day 0 of AZD1222 vaccination. The rearrangement joins TRBV30 to TRBJ1-6; no clear D. CDR3 sequence: CAWSLGRTSIADSPLHF. CDR3 nucleotide sequence: TGTGCCTGGAGTCTAGGCAGGACTTCAATAGCGGATTCACCCCTCCACTTT.